This T cell receptor (beta chain) comes out of a study of T-cell reconstitution after alpha-beta-depleted transplantation in children. General observations from the study: The origin of high day-60 TCRbeta diversity in some patients lay in surviving recipient T cells and thymic progenitors. About two months after transplant, alpha-beta T cells reportedly came from several hundred expanded graft clones. From newly produced T cells came most of the T-cell counts and diversity one year after transplant.

This clonotype was counted a few times. Its antigen is unknown. The TCRbeta library incorporated unique molecular identifiers. TCRdb re-analysed the PCR reads in MiXCR, keeping a single row per CDR3 protein. The profile covers around 700,000 distinct CDR3 sequences, with around 12% appearing a single time and roughly 0.84% taken by the ten largest. This receptor was taken from a girl aged 2-10 years with congenital amegakaryocytic thrombocytopenia, due to receive a stem cell transplant. The source material was PBMCs, sampled before TCRalphabeta/CD19-depleted stem cell transplant.

CDR3 DNA sequence: TGTGCCAGCAGTGATTTCGGACCGAACACCGGGGAGCTGTTTTTT. Its protein is CASSDFGPNTGELFF. V is TRBV28 and J is TRBJ2-2, with D unresolved. Germline V gene data show CDR1 as MDHEN and CDR2 as SYDVKM. Trimming pared 5 bases from V and 0 bases from J, leaving 10 bases between. The CDR3 consists of 15 residues.